The rows below give T cell receptor beta chains drawn from one sample of a study of human thymus T cells. Profiled with immunoSEQ multiplex PCR; TCRdb holds only in-frame clones, not every one. The data show approximately 49,000 clones, over 90% seen once. What was sequenced was blood. Source of these receptors: a girl less than two years old with a congenital heart defect but otherwise immunologically healthy. The CDR3 runs from the conserved cysteine through the conserved F or W. The D gene is left open where the match is weak. Not every row has a clone size; where given, it reads once, few, many or a size class.

V gene: TRBV19
D gene: NA
J gene: TRBJ1-1
clone size: once
CDR3 DNA: TGTGCCAGTAGGAACAGGGTAGGGAACACTGAAGCTTTCTTT
CDR3 protein: CASRNRVGNTEAFF

V gene: TRBV7-5
D gene: NA
J gene: TRBJ1-5
clone size: once
CDR3 DNA: TGTGTCAGAAGCTTTTCAGGATTGAATAGCAATCAGCCCCAGCATTTT
CDR3 protein: CVRSFSGLNSNQPQHF

V gene: TRBV18
D gene: TRBD1
J gene: TRBJ2-7
clone size: NA
CDR3 DNA: TGTGCCAGCTCGCGCGGGACAGGGGAGGACGAGCAGTACTTC
CDR3 protein: CASSRGTGEDEQYF

V gene: TRBV5-1
D gene: NA
J gene: TRBJ2-7
clone size: NA
CDR3 DNA: TGCGCCAGCAGCGTCCCCGGGACTCGGTACGAGCAGTACTTC
CDR3 protein: CASSVPGTRYEQYF

V gene: TRBV5-1
D gene: NA
J gene: TRBJ2-1
clone size: NA
CDR3 DNA: TGCGCCAGCACCGCGGGGCGCAATGAGCAGTTCTTC
CDR3 protein: CASTAGRNEQFF

V gene: TRBV5-4
D gene: NA
J gene: TRBJ2-5
clone size: NA
CDR3 DNA: TGTGCCAGCAGCTTGGGCAGCCAAGAGACCCAGTACTTC
CDR3 protein: CASSLGSQETQYF

V gene: TRBV27
D gene: TRBD2
J gene: TRBJ2-1
clone size: NA
CDR3 DNA: TGTGCCAGCAGTCATCTTAGGGTAGCGGGAGGGGGTGAGCAGTTCTTC
CDR3 protein: CASSHLRVAGGGEQFF

V gene: TRBV25-1
D gene: TRBD1
J gene: TRBJ2-3
clone size: once
CDR3 DNA: TGTGCCAGCAGTCGACAGGGGAGAAGAGATACGCAGTATTTT
CDR3 protein: CASSRQGRRDTQYF

V gene: TRBV28
D gene: NA
J gene: TRBJ2-5
clone size: NA
CDR3 DNA: TGTGCCAGCAGCCAGGAGGGGACCCAGTACTTC
CDR3 protein: CASSQEGTQYF

V gene: TRBV30
D gene: TRBD1
J gene: TRBJ1-2
clone size: NA
CDR3 DNA: TGTGCCGGAGTTGGAGGGGGCAAGGATGGCTACACCTTC
CDR3 protein: CAGVGGGKDGYTF

V gene: TRBV5-1
D gene: TRBD1
J gene: TRBJ1-2
clone size: NA
CDR3 DNA: TGCGCCAGCAGCCCTCATGACAGGGAGTGGGTCTATGGCTACACCTTC
CDR3 protein: CASSPHDREWVYGYTF

V gene: TRBV7-3
D gene: TRBD1
J gene: TRBJ1-4
clone size: NA
CDR3 DNA: TGTGCCAGCAGCTTAAGCATAGGACAGGATAATGAAAAACTGTTTTTT
CDR3 protein: CASSLSIGQDNEKLFF

V gene: TRBV27
D gene: TRBD2
J gene: TRBJ2-1
clone size: NA
CDR3 DNA: TGTGCCAGCAGCTCCTTGAGGACTAGCGGGATGAATGAGCAGTTCTTC
CDR3 protein: CASSSLRTSGMNEQFF

V gene: TRBV19
D gene: NA
J gene: TRBJ1-3
clone size: NA
CDR3 DNA: TGTGCCAGTAGTCCGGGGGCTGGAAACACCATATATTTT
CDR3 protein: CASSPGAGNTIYF

V gene: TRBV11-2
D gene: NA
J gene: TRBJ2-2
clone size: NA
CDR3 DNA: TGTGCCAGCAGCTTACGGGTGGCCGGGGAGCTGTTTTTT
CDR3 protein: CASSLRVAGELFF

V gene: TRBV27
D gene: NA
J gene: TRBJ2-7
clone size: once
CDR3 DNA: TGTGCCAGCAGTTTAGAAGCGGGTAGCTCCTACGAGCAGTACTTC
CDR3 protein: CASSLEAGSSYEQYF

V gene: TRBV6-1
D gene: NA
J gene: TRBJ2-7
clone size: NA
CDR3 DNA: TGTGCCAGCAGTAATGGCAGATTTACCTACGAGCAGTACTTC
CDR3 protein: CASSNGRFTYEQYF

V gene: TRBV7-9
D gene: NA
J gene: TRBJ2-2
clone size: once
CDR3 DNA: TGTGCCAGCAGCTTTGCAGGGACGAACACCGGGGAGCTGTTTTTT
CDR3 protein: CASSFAGTNTGELFF

V gene: TRBV5-8
D gene: NA
J gene: TRBJ1-4
clone size: NA
CDR3 DNA: TGTGCCACACCCCGTCCCGAGTGGGCCTTGAATGAAAAACTGTTTTTT
CDR3 protein: CATPRPEWALNEKLFF

V gene: TRBV5-4
D gene: NA
J gene: TRBJ1-2
clone size: NA
CDR3 DNA: TGTGCCAGTAGCACAGGGAATTATGGCTACACCTTC
CDR3 protein: CASSTGNYGYTF

V gene: TRBV2
D gene: TRBD2
J gene: TRBJ2-3
clone size: NA
CDR3 DNA: TGTGCCAGCAGTATAGCGGGAGGCTACTCAAGGCAGTATTTT
CDR3 protein: CASSIAGGYSRQYF

V gene: TRBV5-4
D gene: NA
J gene: TRBJ1-2
clone size: NA
CDR3 DNA: TGTGCCAGCAGCGGGCTTTGGGTTTCAGGGGCGGACGGCTACACCTTC
CDR3 protein: CASSGLWVSGADGYTF

V gene: TRBV19
D gene: NA
J gene: TRBJ1-5
clone size: NA
CDR3 DNA: TGTGCCAGTAGTAATCCCAGGGCCACTCAGCCCCAGCATTTT
CDR3 protein: CASSNPRATQPQHF

V gene: TRBV10-2
D gene: NA
J gene: TRBJ2-7
clone size: NA
CDR3 DNA: TGCGCCAGCGCGGATCGGGGGAACGAGCAGTACTTC
CDR3 protein: CASADRGNEQYF

V gene: TRBV5-4
D gene: NA
J gene: TRBJ2-5
clone size: once
CDR3 DNA: TGTGCCAGCAGCTTGGAGGGCAGGGATGGAGAGACCCAGTACTTC
CDR3 protein: CASSLEGRDGETQYF

V gene: TRBV7-2
D gene: TRBD2
J gene: TRBJ2-7
clone size: NA
CDR3 DNA: TGTGCCAGCAGCTTAGTCCCTAGCGGGGGTGCCTACGAGCAGTACTTC
CDR3 protein: CASSLVPSGGAYEQYF

V gene: TRBV5-6
D gene: TRBD2
J gene: TRBJ2-7
clone size: NA
CDR3 DNA: TGTGCCAGCAGCTTGGCCGGCGGGAGCGAGCAGTACTTC
CDR3 protein: CASSLAGGSEQYF

V gene: TRBV7-9
D gene: NA
J gene: TRBJ1-3
clone size: NA
CDR3 DNA: TGTGCCAGCAGCTTAGGGAGCTCTGGAAACACCATATATTTT
CDR3 protein: CASSLGSSGNTIYF

V gene: TRBV28
D gene: NA
J gene: TRBJ1-2
clone size: NA
CDR3 DNA: TGTGCCAGCAGTTGGGGCCTGCGGCAGGGTTATGGCTACACCTTC
CDR3 protein: CASSWGLRQGYGYTF

V gene: TRBV11-2
D gene: NA
J gene: TRBJ2-7
clone size: NA
CDR3 DNA: TGTGCCAGCAGCTTTGGCCAGCGTCGCTACGAGCAGTACTTC
CDR3 protein: CASSFGQRRYEQYF

V gene: TRBV7-3
D gene: TRBD1
J gene: TRBJ1-2
clone size: NA
CDR3 DNA: TGTGCCAGCAGCGGGGACAGGGGGTTTGGCTACACCTTC
CDR3 protein: CASSGDRGFGYTF

V gene: TRBV6-1
D gene: NA
J gene: TRBJ1-5
clone size: NA
CDR3 DNA: TGTGCCAGCAGTGAAGCGGGCAATCAGCCCCAGCATTTT
CDR3 protein: CASSEAGNQPQHF

V gene: TRBV2
D gene: NA
J gene: TRBJ2-7
clone size: NA
CDR3 DNA: TGTGCCAGCAGTGATCTGGCAGGGCGGCCCTACGAGCAGTACTTC
CDR3 protein: CASSDLAGRPYEQYF

V gene: TRBV10-3
D gene: TRBD1
J gene: TRBJ1-5
clone size: NA
CDR3 DNA: TGTGCCATCAGTATCACAGGGGGCACTCAGCCCCAGCATTTT
CDR3 protein: CAISITGGTQPQHF

V gene: TRBV7-6
D gene: NA
J gene: TRBJ1-4
clone size: NA
CDR3 DNA: TGTGCCAGCAGCTCCAACAGTGCAACTAATGAAAAACTGTTTTTT
CDR3 protein: CASSSNSATNEKLFF

V gene: TRBV28
D gene: NA
J gene: TRBJ2-5
clone size: NA
CDR3 DNA: TGTGCCAGCCGAATGGGGGGGCCTCGGGAGACCCAGTACTTC
CDR3 protein: CASRMGGPRETQYF

V gene: TRBV29-1
D gene: NA
J gene: TRBJ2-1
clone size: once
CDR3 DNA: TGCAGCGTCCCAGTATGGGGTCGCGCCTACAATGAGCAGTTCTTC
CDR3 protein: CSVPVWGRAYNEQFF

V gene: TRBV6-1
D gene: TRBD1
J gene: TRBJ1-2
clone size: NA
CDR3 DNA: TGTGCCGGAACCGTTCAGGGGGCGCGGGGCTACACCTTC
CDR3 protein: CAGTVQGARGYTF

V gene: TRBV27
D gene: TRBD1
J gene: TRBJ1-1
clone size: NA
CDR3 DNA: TGTGCCAGCAGTTTCCCCGGGACAGGGGCTTTCTTT
CDR3 protein: CASSFPGTGAFF

V gene: TRBV6-5
D gene: NA
J gene: TRBJ2-1
clone size: NA
CDR3 DNA: TGTGCCAGCAGTTACAGGGCTGAGCAGTTCTTC
CDR3 protein: CASSYRAEQFF

V gene: TRBV2
D gene: NA
J gene: TRBJ2-7
clone size: NA
CDR3 DNA: TGTGCCAGCAGAGGGACACCTACCTCCTACGAGCAGTACTTC
CDR3 protein: CASRGTPTSYEQYF

V gene: TRBV7-9
D gene: NA
J gene: TRBJ1-5
clone size: few
CDR3 DNA: TGTGCCAGCAGCCAAGAGAATAATCAGCCCCAGCATTTT
CDR3 protein: CASSQENNQPQHF

V gene: TRBV27
D gene: TRBD2
J gene: TRBJ2-2
clone size: NA
CDR3 DNA: TGTGCCAGCCAAGGACTAGCGGGCACCGGGGAGCTGTTTTTT
CDR3 protein: CASQGLAGTGELFF

V gene: TRBV5-6
D gene: NA
J gene: TRBJ2-7
clone size: NA
CDR3 DNA: TGTGCCAGCAGGTCCCAGGGTCGCGAGCAGTACTTC
CDR3 protein: CASRSQGREQYF

V gene: TRBV9
D gene: TRBD1
J gene: TRBJ1-2
clone size: NA
CDR3 DNA: TGTGCCAGCAGCGAAGGACAGGGACCCGTCTATGGCTACACCTTC
CDR3 protein: CASSEGQGPVYGYTF

V gene: TRBV5-1
D gene: NA
J gene: TRBJ2-6
clone size: NA
CDR3 DNA: TGCGCCAGCGCGGGGACGGGGGCCAACGTCCTGACTTTC
CDR3 protein: CASAGTGANVLTF

V gene: TRBV7-3
D gene: NA
J gene: TRBJ2-4
clone size: NA
CDR3 DNA: TGTGCCAGCAGCCCGCGAGGGGGAGGGGGGAATTTAGCCAAAAACATTCAGTACTTC
CDR3 protein: CASSPRGGGGNLAKNIQYF

V gene: TRBV5-6
D gene: NA
J gene: TRBJ1-3
clone size: NA
CDR3 DNA: TGTGCCAGCAGCTTGTCGTTCGGGGGTACTGGAAACACCATATATTTT
CDR3 protein: CASSLSFGGTGNTIYF